Here is one T cell receptor (beta chain) with its context. The repertoire was sequenced with immunoSEQ multiplex PCR; TCRdb's copy has only in-frame clones and lacks some. The sample lists more than 130,000 clones; around nine tenths were seen once. The CDR3 covers 13 residues. V was clipped by 1 base and J by 7 bases; unmatched bases: 1. Looked up from germline, CDR1 is KGHSH and CDR2 is LQKENI. The data belong to a study of blood T cell repertoires in COVID-19. Looking at the study overall: Collection of acute and convalescent COVID-19 samples took place in the United States, Italy and Spain.

The sample comprised peripheral blood. J is TRBJ1-2 and V is TRBV18, with 9 bases identical to TRBD1. The TCR was taken from a woman aged 40 to 50 with acute or convalescent COVID-19. Here the CDR3 reads CASSPQQGAGYTF. In DNA, the CDR3 is TGTGCCAGCTCACCACAACAGGGGGCTGGCTACACCTTC.